This passage covers 18 T cell receptor beta chains from one sample sequenced in a study of blood T cell repertoires in COVID-19 (dated by TCRdb to the early 2020s). Receptor amplification or capture employed the immunoSEQ multiplex PCR assay. What TCRdb holds here is the immuneACCESS table cut down to in-frame rearrangements. Part of the clones is not present; checked against another copy, under half of the missing clones reflect an unresolved V gene, and the others are unexplained. The sample has roughly 90,000 clones on record, roughly 84% of them singletons. Around 12% of the sample comes from the top ten. Sequencing input: peripheral blood. Receptors originate from a human donor in a cohort sampled during active COVID-19.

V usage is TRBV14 and J usage is TRBJ2-3, with 11 positions matching TRBD2. V shed 1 base, J shed 12 bases, and the junction held 6 bases outside the gene matches. Germline values: CDR1 SGHDN, CDR2 FVKESK. The CDR3 loop spans 14 amino acids. Written as DNA, the CDR3 is TGTGCCAGCAGCCAAGCACTAGCGGGGGCTCCCCAGTATTTT. Its protein is CASSQALAGAPQYF.

This chain uses TRBV24-1 with TRBJ2-2; 7 bases line up with TRBD1. Germline V gives CDR1 KGHDR, CDR2 SFDVKD. This CDR3 region has 17 residues. V dropped 8 bases and J dropped 4; count of bases not matched to a gene: 15. The CDR3 bases are TGTGCCACCACTAAACTGCGAGACAGGGTAGGCACCGGGGAGCTGTTTTTT. Protein: CATTKLRDRVGTGELFF.

The V and J genes are TRBV9 and TRBJ1-1; a possible D gene is TRBD1 (5 bases). V lost 4 bases to trimming and J lost 1 base, with 8 bases between them. The CDR3 is 13 residues long. The V gene's germline CDR1 is SGDLS and CDR2 YYNGEE. The DNA of the CDR3 is TGTGCCAGCAGCCCGGGGGGGAACACTGAAGCTTTCTTT. Amino acid sequence: CASSPGGNTEAFF.

V and J are TRBV5-5 and TRBJ2-7, with 8 nucleotides matching TRBD2. J gave up 5 bases and V 4 bases, and 8 bases lay outside the gene matches. The CDR3 is made up of 14 amino acids. Germline V CDR1 and CDR2: SGHKS, YYEKEE (reference sequence). The DNA for the CDR3 is TGTGCCAGCAGCCCTCGGGGGGGGATGCACGAGCAGTACTTC. Translation: CASSPRGGMHEQYF.

The CDR3 reads CATARVPGGPETQYF. The CDR3 nucleotides read TGTGCCACCGCCCGGGTCCCGGGGGGGCCGGAGACCCAGTACTTC. V gene TRBV6-5 combines with J gene TRBJ2-5, with 8 bases identical to TRBD2. The germline gives CDR1 MNHEY, CDR2 SVGAGI. J was trimmed by 5 bases and V by 10 bases; bases with no gene match: 15. This CDR3 region has 15 residues.

The chain links TRBV3-1 (or the pseudogene TRBV3-2) to TRBJ2-7; no clear D. This CDR3 spans 14 amino acids. The germline V and J ends were trimmed by 0 bases and 2 bases, with 8 bases remaining between them. In germline, CDR1 is LGHDT, CDR2 YNNKEL (reference sequence). This chain's CDR3 is CASSQDLSPYEQYF. The CDR3, as DNA: TGTGCCAGCAGCCAAGACCTGTCCCCCTACGAGCAGTACTTC.

The chain joins TRBV19 to TRBJ2-3; TRBD1 aligns across 11 bases. CDR1 is LNHDA and CDR2 is SQIVND in the germline V gene (reference sequence). This CDR3 spans 14 amino acids. The ends lost 5 bases at V and 4 bases at J; junction bases unmatched: 2. For the CDR3, the DNA is TGTGCCAGTAGTCCGGGACAGGGGGCAGATACGCAGTATTTT. Its protein is CASSPGQGADTQYF. The entire variable domain, with the rest obtained from reference TRBV19 and TRBJ2-3, is as follows: DGGITQSPKYLFRKEGQNVTLSCEQNLNHDAMYWYRQDPGQGLRLIYYSQIVNDFQKGDIAEGYSVSREKKESFPLTVTSAQKNPTAFYLCASSPGQGADTQYFGPGTRLTVL.

The chain carries TRBV23-1 and TRBJ2-5, with D perhaps matching TRBD1 (6 bases). TRBV23-1 is known as an ORF, though its function is uncertain. V shed 3 bases and J shed 5 bases, with 13 bases lying between them. The CDR3 totals 14 residues. CDR3 loop: CASSQAGALETQYF. CDR3 coding DNA: TGCGCCAGCAGTCAGGCAGGGGCCTTGGAGACCCAGTACTTC.

V and J are TRBV11-3 and TRBJ2-1, with D unresolved. In germline, CDR1 is SGHNT, CDR2 YENEEA. Between the trimmed V and J ends, which lost 1 base and 9 bases, there was a span of 7 bases. CDR3 length: 12 residues. CDR3 sequence (DNA): TGTGCCAGCAGCTTAGTCCCCAGTGAGCAGTTCTTC. This translates into CASSLVPSEQFF. Supplemented by reference TRBV11-3 and TRBJ2-1, the full variable domain reads EAGVVQSPRYKIIEKKQPVAFWCNPISGHNTLYWYLQNLGQGPELLIRYENEEAVDDSQLPKDRFSAERLKGVDSTLKIQPAELGDSAVYLCASSLVPSEQFFGPGTRLTVL.

This clone was detected once. CDR3 sequence: CSVGMTGNTEAFF. As DNA, the CDR3 is TGCAGCGTTGGAATGACAGGGAACACTGAAGCTTTCTTT. This chain uses TRBV29-1 with TRBJ1-1; the D gene is possibly TRBD1 (6 bases). The V end lost 4 bases, the J end lost 1 base, and 10 bases lay between the germline ends. CDR1 is SQVTM, CDR2 ANQGSEA, per germline. The CDR3 runs 13 residues.

The CDR3 DNA sequence: TGCGCCAGCAGGCGGGTAGCGGGAGGTTCCTACAATGAGCAGTTCTTC. Protein sequence: CASRRVAGGSYNEQFF. The chain is built from TRBV5-1 and TRBJ2-1; TRBD2 matches at 10 bases. Germline V gene sequence: CDR1 SGHRS, CDR2 YFSETQ. The V segment lost 5 bases and the J segment 1 base; nucleotides outside the gene matches: 6. This CDR3 has 16 amino acids.

For this clone: Other nucleotide sequences in the sample specify the same CDR3. J is TRBJ1-1 and V is TRBV6-6, with TRBD1 matching 7 bases. V trimming: 2 bases; J trimming: 1 base; junction bases outside the gene matches: 1. Germline V lookup: CDR1 MNHNY, CDR2 SVGAGI (reference sequence). CDR3 size: 14 residues. The CDR3 sequence is CASSYAGGNTEAFF. CDR3 DNA sequence: TGTGCCAGCAGTTACGCAGGGGGGAACACTGAAGCTTTCTTT.

J is TRBJ2-1 and V is TRBV2, with 8 bases identical to TRBD2. Unmatched junction bases numbered 8, after V lost 2 bases and J lost 5 bases. Germline CDR1 reads SNHLY; CDR2 reads FYNNEI. This CDR3 has 16 residues. This CDR3 is CASSELRRGANNEQFF. CDR3 sequence (DNA): TGTGCCAGCAGTGAACTCCGGCGGGGGGCCAACAATGAGCAGTTCTTC.

The chain couples TRBV19 to TRBJ2-3, with 7 bases aligning to TRBD2. CDR1 LNHDA and CDR2 SQIVND come from the germline V gene (reference sequence). With 5 bases clipped from V and 2 bases from J, the junction kept 7 bases outside the gene matches. The CDR3 covers 15 residues. CDR3 sequence reads: CASSLVAGVTDTQYF. CDR3 coding DNA: TGTGCCAGTAGTCTTGTCGCGGGGGTCACAGATACGCAGTATTTT.

This chain links TRBV6-5 with TRBJ2-5; D remains unclear. Trimming left V 0 bases short and J 1 base short, with 12 bases between. The length of the CDR3 is 16 residues. CDR1 and CDR2 (germline): MNHEY, SVGAGI. CDR3: CASSYSLAVLQETQYF. The CDR3 nucleotides read TGTGCCAGCAGTTACTCCTTGGCGGTTCTCCAAGAGACCCAGTACTTC.

The V call is TRBV30, the J call TRBJ1-6; the match to TRBD1 covers 9 bases. The V segment lost 7 bases and the J segment 8 bases; nucleotides outside the gene matches: 6. The CDR3 covers 13 residues. Germline V gives CDR1 GTSNPN, CDR2 SVGIG (reference sequence). The CDR3 reads CAFGTGPYSPLHF. The CDR3 DNA sequence: TGTGCCTTCGGGACAGGGCCGTATTCACCCCTCCACTTT.

The chain joins TRBV18 to TRBJ2-1; maybe TRBD1 (6 bases). Germline V gene lookup returns CDR1 KGHSH and CDR2 LQKENI. The V end lost 6 bases, the J end lost 7 bases, and 16 bases lay between the germline ends. This CDR3 has 14 residues. The CDR3 DNA reads TGTGCCAGCTCCCTCGACAGGTTGGGGAATGAGCAGTTCTTC. This encodes CASSLDRLGNEQFF. Based on the CDR3 plus reference TRBV18 and TRBJ2-1, the full variable domain is NAGVMQNPRHLVRRRGQEARLRCSPMKGHSHVYWYRQLPEEGLKFMVYLQKENIIDESGMPKERFSAEFPKEGPSILRIQQVVRGDSAAYFCASSLDRLGNEQFFGPGTRLTVL.

This chain joins TRBV6-4 and TRBJ2-1, with a tentative D call TRBD2 (6 bases). The CDR3 has 13 residues. CDR1 and CDR2 (germline): MRHNA, SNTAGT. V dropped 0 bases and J dropped 8 bases, with 8 bases sitting between them. The CDR3 coding sequence is TGTGCCAGCAGTGACTCCTGGGGGGATGAGCAGTTCTTC. Translating it yields CASSDSWGDEQFF.